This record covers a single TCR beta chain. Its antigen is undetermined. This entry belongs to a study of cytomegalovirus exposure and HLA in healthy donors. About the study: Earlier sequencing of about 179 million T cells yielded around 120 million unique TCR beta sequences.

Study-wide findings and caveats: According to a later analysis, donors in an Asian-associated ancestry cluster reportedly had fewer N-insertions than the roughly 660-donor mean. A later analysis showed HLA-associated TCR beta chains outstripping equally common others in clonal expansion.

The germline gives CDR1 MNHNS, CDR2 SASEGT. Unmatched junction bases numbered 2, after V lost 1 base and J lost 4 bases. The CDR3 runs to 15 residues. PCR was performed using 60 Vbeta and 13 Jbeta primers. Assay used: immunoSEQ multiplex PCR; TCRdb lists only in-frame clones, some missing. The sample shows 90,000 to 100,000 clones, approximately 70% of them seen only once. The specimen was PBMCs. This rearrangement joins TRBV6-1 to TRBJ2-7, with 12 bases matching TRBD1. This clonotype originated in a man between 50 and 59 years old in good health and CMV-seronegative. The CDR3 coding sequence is TGTGCCAGCAGTGAAGGGGACAGGGGGCCGTACGAGCAGTACTTC. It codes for CASSEGDRGPYEQYF.